The 9 T cell receptor beta chains given below trace back to one sample, sequenced in a study of T-cell memory formation after mild COVID-19. Via MiXCR, TCRdb re-called the 5' RACE reads, giving one row per CDR3 protein. The data contain a few hundred thousand distinct CDR3 sequences, approximately 9% of them seen just once; the ten biggest clones take up 20% to 25%. The material sequenced was PBMCs or a T cell subset sorted from them (not recorded which). Source of these receptors: a man between 18 and 35 years old who had mild COVID-19 (a few samples of this study predate the infection). Cell type and time point are not known.

The rearrangement links TRBV5-1 to TRBJ2-5; 8 bases are shared with TRBD2. Trimming removed 8 bases from V and 3 bases from J; junction bases left unmatched: 21. The CDR3 has 18 residues. The germline V gene has CDR1 SGHRS and CDR2 YFSETQ. The CDR3 DNA follows: TGCGCCAGGGGGACTGCCGACCGTCCCACCGGGGGGGAAGAGACCCAGTACTTC. It is translated as CARGTADRPTGGEETQYF.

The chain employs TRBV28 and TRBJ2-3; D tentatively fits TRBD1 or TRBD2 (5 bases each). This CDR3 comprises 14 residues. Germline V gene sequence: CDR1 MDHEN, CDR2 SYDVKM. With 10 bases removed from V and 3 bases from J, the gap between germline ends came to 17 bases. The CDR3 sequence: CATSGTQGTDTQYF. The CDR3 DNA is TGTGCCACCTCCGGGACCCAGGGTACAGATACGCAGTATTTT.

In its sample, this clonotype was seen a few times. Compared with germline, one end of the junction differs, possibly owing to a read error. The chain employs TRBV20-1 and TRBJ1-1; D unclear. Germline V CDR1 and CDR2: DFQATT, SNEGSKA (reference sequence). This CDR3 comprises 12 residues. The CDR3 here is CSAGEGRVEAFF. The CDR3 DNA sequence: TGCAGTGCTGGAGAAGGGAGGGTTGAAGCTTTCTTT.

This clonotype was seen many times. The J gene is TRBJ2-3, the V gene TRBV12-3 or TRBV12-4, with D unresolved. The CDR3 sequence is 13 residues long. The V gene lost 6 bases and the J gene lost 4 bases, with 11 bases spanning the gap. CDR3 amino acids: CASSSDRPDTQYF. The CDR3 DNA sequence: TGTGCCAGCAGCTCCGACCGTCCAGATACGCAGTATTTT.

Ten or more counts support this clonotype. The chain carries TRBV6-5 and TRBJ2-7; no clear D. The germline V and J ends were trimmed by 0 bases and 0 bases, with 3 bases remaining between them. CDR3 length equals 13 residues. Germline CDR1 reads MNHEY; CDR2 reads SVGAGI. The CDR3 reads CASSYSSSYEQYF. CDR3 nucleotide sequence: TGTGCCAGCAGTTACTCAAGCTCCTACGAGCAGTACTTC.

The chain carries TRBV5-1 and TRBJ1-3; D uncertain. Germline lookup yields CDR1 SGHRS and CDR2 YFSETQ. V lost 4 bases to trimming and J lost 0 bases, with 14 bases between them. This CDR3 region has 16 residues. The CDR3 nucleotides read TGCGCCAGCAGCCCGTCGTCGGGAGTCTCTGGAAACACCATATATTTT. Translation gives CASSPSSGVSGNTIYF. Together with reference TRBV5-1 and TRBJ1-3, the CDR3 gives the full variable domain: KAGVTQTPRYLIKTRGQQVTLSCSPISGHRSVSWYQQTPGQGLQFLFEYFSETQRNKGNFPGRFSGRQFSNSRSEMNVSTLELGDSALYLCASSPSSGVSGNTIYFGEGSWLTVV.

In its sample, this clonotype was seen many times. The chain links TRBV7-6 to TRBJ2-5; possible D gene TRBD2, 6 bases. Trimming stripped 4 bases from V and 4 bases from J, with 10 bases between. CDR3 size: 13 residues. The V gene's germline CDR1 is SGHVS and CDR2 FNYEAQ. The CDR3 reads CASSSSAGETQYF. CDR3 nucleotide sequence: TGTGCCAGCAGCTCCTCAGCGGGAGAGACCCAGTACTTC.

This clonotype was seen repeatedly, ten times or more. CDR3 loop: CASSFLETQYF. The CDR3 coding sequence is TGTGCCAGCAGTTTCCTTGAGACCCAGTACTTC. The chain recombines TRBV7-2 with TRBJ2-5; D not resolved. The ends were cut back, 6 bases at V and 5 bases at J, with 7 bases in the middle. Germline V gene lookup returns CDR1 SGHTA and CDR2 FQGNSA. This CDR3 is built from 11 residues.

This chain connects TRBV20-1 to TRBJ2-3; tentatively, D is TRBD1 or TRBD2 (5 bases each). The V gene lost 5 bases and the J gene lost 2 bases, with 11 bases spanning the gap. The CDR3 runs to 13 residues. In germline, CDR1 is DFQATT, CDR2 SNEGSKA (reference sequence). CDR3 in DNA: TGCAGTGCTGGGGGTTTCTTCACAGATACGCAGTATTTT. This gives the protein CSAGGFFTDTQYF.